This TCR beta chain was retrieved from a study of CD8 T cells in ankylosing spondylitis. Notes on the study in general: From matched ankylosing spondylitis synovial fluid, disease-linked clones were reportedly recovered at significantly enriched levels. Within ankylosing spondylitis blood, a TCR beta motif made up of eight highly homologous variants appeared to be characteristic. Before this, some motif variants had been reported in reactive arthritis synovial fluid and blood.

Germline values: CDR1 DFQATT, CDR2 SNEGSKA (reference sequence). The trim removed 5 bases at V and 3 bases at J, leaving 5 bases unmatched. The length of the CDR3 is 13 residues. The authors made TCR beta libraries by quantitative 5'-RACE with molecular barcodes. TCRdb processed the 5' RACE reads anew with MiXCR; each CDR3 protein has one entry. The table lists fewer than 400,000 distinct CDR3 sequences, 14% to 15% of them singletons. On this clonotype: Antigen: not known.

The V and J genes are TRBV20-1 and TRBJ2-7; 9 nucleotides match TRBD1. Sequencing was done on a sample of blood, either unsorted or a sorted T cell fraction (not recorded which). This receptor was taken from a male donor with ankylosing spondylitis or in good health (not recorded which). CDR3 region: CSALQGANYEQYF. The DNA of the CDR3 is TGCAGTGCTCTACAGGGGGCGAACTACGAGCAGTACTTC.